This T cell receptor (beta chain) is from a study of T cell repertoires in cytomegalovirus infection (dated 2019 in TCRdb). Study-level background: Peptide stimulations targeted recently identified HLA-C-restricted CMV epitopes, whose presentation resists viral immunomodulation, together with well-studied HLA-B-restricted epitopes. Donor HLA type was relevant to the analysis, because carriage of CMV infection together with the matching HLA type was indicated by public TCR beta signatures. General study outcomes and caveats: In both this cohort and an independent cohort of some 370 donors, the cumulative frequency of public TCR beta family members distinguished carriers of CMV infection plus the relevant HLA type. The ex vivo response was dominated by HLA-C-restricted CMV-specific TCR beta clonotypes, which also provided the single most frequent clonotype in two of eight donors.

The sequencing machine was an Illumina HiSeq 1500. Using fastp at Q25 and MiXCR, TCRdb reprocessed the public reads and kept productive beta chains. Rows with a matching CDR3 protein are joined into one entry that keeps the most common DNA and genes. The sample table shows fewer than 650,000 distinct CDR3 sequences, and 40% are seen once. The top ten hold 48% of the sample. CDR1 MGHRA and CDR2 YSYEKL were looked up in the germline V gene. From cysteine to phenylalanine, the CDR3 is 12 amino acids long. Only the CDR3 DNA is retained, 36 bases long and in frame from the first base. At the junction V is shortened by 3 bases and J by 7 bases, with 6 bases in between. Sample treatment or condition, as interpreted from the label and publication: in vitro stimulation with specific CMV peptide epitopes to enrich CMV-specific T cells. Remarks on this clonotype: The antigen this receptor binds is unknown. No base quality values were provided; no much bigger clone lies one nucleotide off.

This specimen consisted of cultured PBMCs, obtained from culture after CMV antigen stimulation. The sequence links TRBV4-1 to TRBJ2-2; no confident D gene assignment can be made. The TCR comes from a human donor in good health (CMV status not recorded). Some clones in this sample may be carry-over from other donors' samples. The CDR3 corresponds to CASSHQFGELFF. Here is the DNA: TGCGCCAGCAGCCACCAGTTCGGGGAGCTGTTTTTT.